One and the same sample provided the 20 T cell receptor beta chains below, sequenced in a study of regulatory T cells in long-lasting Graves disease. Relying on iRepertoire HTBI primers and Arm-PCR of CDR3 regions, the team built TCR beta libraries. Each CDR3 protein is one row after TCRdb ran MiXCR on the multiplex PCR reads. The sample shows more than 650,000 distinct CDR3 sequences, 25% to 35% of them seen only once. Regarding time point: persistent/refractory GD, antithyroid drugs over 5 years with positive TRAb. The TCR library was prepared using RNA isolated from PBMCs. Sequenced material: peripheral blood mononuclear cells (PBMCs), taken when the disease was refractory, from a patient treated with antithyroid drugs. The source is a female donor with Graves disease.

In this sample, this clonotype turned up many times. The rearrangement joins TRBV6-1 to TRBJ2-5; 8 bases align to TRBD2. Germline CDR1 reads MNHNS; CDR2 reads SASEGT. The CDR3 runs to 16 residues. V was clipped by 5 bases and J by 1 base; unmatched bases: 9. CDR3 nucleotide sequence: TGTGCCAGCAGTCTCGATCCGGGACTAGTCCAAGAGACCCAGTACTTC. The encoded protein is CASSLDPGLVQETQYF.

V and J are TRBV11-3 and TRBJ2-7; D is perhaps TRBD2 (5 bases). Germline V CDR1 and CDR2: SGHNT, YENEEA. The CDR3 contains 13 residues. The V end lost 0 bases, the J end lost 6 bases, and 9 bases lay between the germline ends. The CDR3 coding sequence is TGTGCCAGCAGCTTAGAGATACGGGGCGAGCAGTACTTC. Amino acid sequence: CASSLEIRGEQYF.

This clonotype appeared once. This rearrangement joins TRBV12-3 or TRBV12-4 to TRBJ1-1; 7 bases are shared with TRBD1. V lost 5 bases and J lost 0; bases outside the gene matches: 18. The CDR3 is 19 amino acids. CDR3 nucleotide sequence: TGTGCCAGCAGTCCAAAAGTAAGGGGGCAGGGTTTTATGAACACTGAAGCTTTCTTT. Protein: CASSPKVRGQGFMNTEAFF.

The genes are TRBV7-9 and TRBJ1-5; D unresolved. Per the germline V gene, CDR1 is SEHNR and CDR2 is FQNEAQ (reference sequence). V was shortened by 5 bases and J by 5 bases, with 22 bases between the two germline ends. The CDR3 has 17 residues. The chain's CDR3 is CASSIQTGRRRHQPQHF. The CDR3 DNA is TGTGCCAGCAGCATACAAACCGGACGGCGGCGGCATCAGCCCCAGCATTTT.

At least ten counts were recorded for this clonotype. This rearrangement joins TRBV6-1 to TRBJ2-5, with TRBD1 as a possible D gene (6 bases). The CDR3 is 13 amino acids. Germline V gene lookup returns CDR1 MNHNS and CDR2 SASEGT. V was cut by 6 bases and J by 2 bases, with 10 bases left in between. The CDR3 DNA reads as TGTGCCAGCAGGCCAACAGGGCAAGAGACCCAGTACTTC. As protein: CASRPTGQETQYF.

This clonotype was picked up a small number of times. The CDR3 DNA is TGTGCCAGCAGCTGGGGACATCTGAGTTCCTACGAGCAGTACTTC. Translation: CASSWGHLSSYEQYF. This chain connects TRBV12-3 or TRBV12-4 to TRBJ2-7; maybe TRBD1 (6 bases). Trimming stripped 6 bases from V and 1 base from J, with 16 bases between. The CDR3 runs 15 residues.

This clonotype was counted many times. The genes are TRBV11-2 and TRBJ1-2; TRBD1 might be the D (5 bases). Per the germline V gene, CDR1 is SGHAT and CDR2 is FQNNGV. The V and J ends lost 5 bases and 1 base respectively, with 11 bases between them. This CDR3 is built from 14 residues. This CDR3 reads CASSKPGGNYGYTF. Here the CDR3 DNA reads TGTGCCAGCAGCAAACCGGGGGGTAACTATGGCTACACCTTC.

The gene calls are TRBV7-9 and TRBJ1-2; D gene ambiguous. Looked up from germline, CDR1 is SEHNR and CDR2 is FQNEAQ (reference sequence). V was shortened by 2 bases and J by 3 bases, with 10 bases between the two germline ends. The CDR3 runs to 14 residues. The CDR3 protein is CASSLSLQHYGYTF. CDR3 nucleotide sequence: TGTGCCAGCAGCTTAAGTCTACAGCACTATGGCTACACCTTC.

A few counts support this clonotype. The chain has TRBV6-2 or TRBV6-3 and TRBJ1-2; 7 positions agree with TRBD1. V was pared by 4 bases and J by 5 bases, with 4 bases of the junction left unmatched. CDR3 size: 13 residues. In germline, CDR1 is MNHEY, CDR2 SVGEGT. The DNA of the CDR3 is TGTGCCAGCAGTTTTGGGACAGAATATGGCTACACCTTC. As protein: CASSFGTEYGYTF.

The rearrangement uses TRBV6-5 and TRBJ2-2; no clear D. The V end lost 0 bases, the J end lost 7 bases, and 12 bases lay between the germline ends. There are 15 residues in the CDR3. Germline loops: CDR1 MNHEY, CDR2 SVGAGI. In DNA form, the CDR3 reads TGTGCCAGCAGTTACTCGGCGTCCGTAATCGGGGAGCTGTTTTTT. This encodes CASSYSASVIGELFF.

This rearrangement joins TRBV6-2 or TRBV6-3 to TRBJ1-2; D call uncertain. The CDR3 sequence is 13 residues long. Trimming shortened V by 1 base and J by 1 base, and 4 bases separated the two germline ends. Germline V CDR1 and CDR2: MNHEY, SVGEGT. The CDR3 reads CASSYLDNYGYTF. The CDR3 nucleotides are TGTGCCAGCAGTTACTTGGATAACTATGGCTACACCTTC.

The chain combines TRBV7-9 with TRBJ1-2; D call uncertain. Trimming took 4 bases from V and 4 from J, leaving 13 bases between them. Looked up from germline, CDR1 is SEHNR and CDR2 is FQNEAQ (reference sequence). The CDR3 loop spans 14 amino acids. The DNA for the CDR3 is TGTGCCAGCAGCTCTTCAGGAAAGCCCTATGGCTACACCTTC. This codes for CASSSSGKPYGYTF.

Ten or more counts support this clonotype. This CDR3 reads CSASPDASLDYGYTF. The CDR3 DNA follows: TGCAGTGCTAGCCCGGACGCCAGCTTAGACTATGGCTACACCTTC. The rearrangement uses TRBV20-1 and TRBJ1-2; no clear D gene. Trimming removed 3 bases from V and 3 bases from J, with 17 bases in between. Germline V gene lookup returns CDR1 DFQATT and CDR2 SNEGSKA (reference sequence). The CDR3 totals 15 residues.

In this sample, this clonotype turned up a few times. The chain's CDR3 is CASSLFAPAGAKNIQYF. In nucleotides, the CDR3 is TGTGCCAGCAGTTTATTTGCTCCGGCTGGGGCCAAAAACATTCAGTACTTC. The rearrangement joins TRBV27 to TRBJ2-4; D is unclear. The germline gives CDR1 MNHEY, CDR2 SMNVEV (reference sequence). V was shortened by 1 base and J by 1 base, with 14 bases between the two germline ends. The CDR3 consists of 17 residues.

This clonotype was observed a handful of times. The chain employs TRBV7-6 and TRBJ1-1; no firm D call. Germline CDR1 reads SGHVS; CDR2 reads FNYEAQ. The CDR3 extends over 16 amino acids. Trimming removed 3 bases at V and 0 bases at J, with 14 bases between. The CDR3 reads CASSFVVANMNTEAFF. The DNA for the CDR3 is TGTGCCAGCAGCTTCGTAGTGGCCAACATGAACACTGAAGCTTTCTTT.

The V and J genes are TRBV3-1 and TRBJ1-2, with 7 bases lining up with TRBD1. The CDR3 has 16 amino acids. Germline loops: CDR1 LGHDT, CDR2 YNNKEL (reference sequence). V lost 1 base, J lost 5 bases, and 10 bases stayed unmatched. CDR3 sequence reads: CASSQGGGARWYGYTF. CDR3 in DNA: TGTGCCAGCAGCCAAGGAGGGGGCGCGAGGTGGTATGGCTACACCTTC. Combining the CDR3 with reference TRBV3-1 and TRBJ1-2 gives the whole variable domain DTAVSQTPKYLVTQMGNDKSIKCEQNLGHDTMYWYKQDSKKFLKIMFSYNNKELIINETVPNRFSPKSPDKAHLNLHINSLELGDSAVYFCASSQGGGARWYGYTFGSGTRLTVV.

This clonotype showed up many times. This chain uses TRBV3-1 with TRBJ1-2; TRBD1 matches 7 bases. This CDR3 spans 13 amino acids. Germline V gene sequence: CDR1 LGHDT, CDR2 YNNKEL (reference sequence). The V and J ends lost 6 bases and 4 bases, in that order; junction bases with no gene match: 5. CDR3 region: CASRERQGYGYTF. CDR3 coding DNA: TGTGCCAGCAGGGAGCGACAGGGCTATGGCTACACCTTC.

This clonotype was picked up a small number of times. This chain's CDR3 is CSARSSQGLQPQHF. For the CDR3, the DNA is TGCAGTGCTAGGTCTTCCCAGGGGTTACAGCCCCAGCATTTT. V gene TRBV20-1 combines with J gene TRBJ1-5; tentative D call: TRBD1 (6 bases). The germline CDR1 and CDR2 sequences are DFQATT and SNEGSKA (reference sequence). The V end was cut by 3 bases, the J end by 7 bases, with 16 bases between. The CDR3 runs to 14 residues.

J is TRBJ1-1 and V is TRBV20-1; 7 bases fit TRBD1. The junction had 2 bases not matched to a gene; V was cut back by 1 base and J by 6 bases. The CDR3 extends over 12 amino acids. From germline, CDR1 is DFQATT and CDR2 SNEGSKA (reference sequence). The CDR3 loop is CSARGQGSEAFF. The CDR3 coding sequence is TGCAGTGCTAGAGGACAGGGTTCTGAAGCTTTCTTT.

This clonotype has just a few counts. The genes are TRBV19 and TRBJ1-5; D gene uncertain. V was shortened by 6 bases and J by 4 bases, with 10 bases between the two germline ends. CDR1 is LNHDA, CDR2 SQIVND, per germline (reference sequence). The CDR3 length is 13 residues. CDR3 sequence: CASSQSFNQPQHF. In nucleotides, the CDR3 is TGTGCCAGTAGCCAAAGTTTTAATCAGCCCCAGCATTTT.